The T cell receptor (beta chain) described here comes from a study of blood T cell repertoires in COVID-19. About the study: Material from acute and convalescent COVID-19 was sourced from the United States, Italy and Spain.

The sample holds a few counts of this clone. Germline V lookup: CDR1 SQVTM, CDR2 ANQGSEA. The CDR3 loop spans 13 amino acids. Trimming removed 3 bases from V and 1 base from J; junction bases left unmatched: 2. In the original processing: For nucleated cells, counts were estimated from reference gene primer amplification. Using immunoSEQ multiplex PCR, the repertoire was profiled, and TCRdb retains in-frame clones only, with some absent. Clone size and the V and J calls come from that table; the DNA yielded D and trimming. The sample lists some 240,000 clones, around 90% occurring once. The receptor comes from a man in his sixties with COVID-19, enrolled during active disease. Specimen: peripheral blood. The rearrangement uses TRBV29-1 and TRBJ1-2; 7 nucleotides agree with TRBD1. The CDR3 loop reads CSVDQGVNYGYTF. The CDR3 DNA reads TGCAGCGTTGACCAGGGGGTTAACTATGGCTACACCTTC. Full variable domain (remainder filled in from reference TRBV29-1 and TRBJ1-2): SAVISQKPSRDICQRGTSLTIQCQVDSQVTMMFWYRQQPGQSLTLIATANQGSEATYESGFVIDKFPISRPNLTFSTLTVSNMSPEDSSIYLCSVDQGVNYGYTFGSGTRLTVV.